Given below is one T cell receptor (beta chain) in context. Antigen: not known. Libraries were prepared by immunoSEQ multiplex PCR; TCRdb keeps only in-frame clonotypes and omits some of them. The sample includes about 160,000 clones, around 80% of them seen just once. Germline CDR1 SQVTM, CDR2 ANQGSEA. Trimming cost V 5 bases and J 0 bases, with 8 bases left between them. This CDR3 region has 13 residues. This specimen comes from a study of cytotoxic CD8 clonotypes in ibrutinib-treated CLL. Overall study results and limits: Patients showed higher baseline clonality than age-matched healthy donors, and it tracked circulating CD8+ T-cell counts. The public clonotypes identified were infrequent and showed contraction or stability on treatment. At ibrutinib response, clonality increased, and at progression it declined back toward baseline.

This clonotype was obtained from a human donor with chronic lymphocytic leukemia. The J gene is TRBJ1-5, the V gene TRBV29-1; D not certain. Sample: PBMCs, taken after 24 months of ibrutinib treatment. In nucleotides, the CDR3 is TGCAGCGTTACCTGGAATAGCAATCAGCCCCAGCATTTT. It yields the protein CSVTWNSNQPQHF.